The subject of this entry is one T cell receptor (beta chain). Its antigen is undetermined. The CDR3 consists of 15 residues. Trimming removed 2 bases from V and 8 bases from J, with 17 bases in between. Germline CDR1 is SGDLS and CDR2 is YYNGEE. Clones were sequenced by immunoSEQ multiplex PCR, and TCRdb holds only the in-frame ones, with some missing. The sample has some 66,000 clones, about 90% seen once; the top ten hold 15% to 20%. This sample was taken from a study of T cell responses to AZD1222 COVID-19 vaccine. Study background: Pooling covered second doses at about 4 or about 12 weeks.

Regarding the study as a whole: Baseline serostatus was positive in only six AZD1222 recipients. Clonal diversity was possibly underestimated, and white British individuals and females predominated among donors.

The sample in question was peripheral blood, obtained on day 0 of AZD1222 vaccination. The receptor was derived from an adult in good health. The chain carries TRBV9 and TRBJ2-1; perhaps TRBD2 as D (6 bases). The CDR3 coding sequence is TGTGCCAGCAGCGTTTCAGGCGCGGGACGCGATGAGCAGTTCTTC. Encoded protein: CASSVSGAGRDEQFF.